The sequence of this T cell receptor (beta chain) was determined in a study of blood T cell repertoires in COVID-19. The protocol was immunoSEQ multiplex PCR, while the TCRdb copy is restricted to in-frame clones and leaves out a portion. The sample yields hundreds of thousands of clones, around 87% seen once. Germline-derived CDR1 and CDR2 are SNHLY and FYNNEI. The CDR3 consists of 14 residues. V was trimmed by 7 bases and J by 0 bases, leaving 7 bases between them. This TCR was sampled from a man aged 35-49 years in a cohort exposed to, infected with or recovered from COVID-19 (not recorded which). Sequenced: PBMCs or T cells enriched from blood (not recorded which). The chain is built from TRBV2 and TRBJ1-6, with D unclear. The CDR3 loop is CASTPDSYNSPLHF. The CDR3 DNA reads as TGTGCCAGCACGCCAGACTCCTATAATTCACCCCTCCACTTT.